A single T cell receptor (beta chain) is shown here with its context. The V and J ends lost 5 bases and 7 bases, in that order; junction bases with no gene match: 5. There are 15 residues in the CDR3. CDR1 SGHKS and CDR2 YYEKEE come from the germline V gene (reference sequence). This specimen belongs to a study of blood T cell repertoires in COVID-19. Using immunoSEQ multiplex PCR, the repertoire was profiled, and TCRdb retains in-frame clones only, with some absent. The sample holds 300,000 to 400,000 clones, roughly nine tenths seen once. Source material: PBMCs or T cells enriched from blood (not recorded which). The genes are TRBV5-5 and TRBJ2-1; TRBD2 matches 14 bases. The origin of this receptor is a man aged 60-69 years who had recovered from COVID-19. The CDR3 loop is CASSRLAGGPNEQFF. CDR3 bases: TGTGCCAGCAGTCGACTAGCGGGGGGGCCGAATGAGCAGTTCTTC. Full variable domain (outside the CDR3, taken from reference TRBV5-5 and TRBJ2-1): DAGVTQSPTHLIKTRGQQVTLRCSPISGHKSVSWYQQVLGQGPQFIFQYYEKEERGRGNFPDRFSARQFPNYSSELNVNALLLGDSALYLCASSRLAGGPNEQFFGPGTRLTVL.